This passage covers 21 T cell receptor beta chains from one sample sequenced in a study of blood T cell repertoires in COVID-19. TCRdb keeps only in-frame clones here, not all; method: immunoSEQ multiplex PCR. The data contain 150,000 to 200,000 clones, 86% of them seen just once; the ten biggest clones take up around 9.9%. The source material was peripheral blood. These receptors all stem from a woman aged 60-75 years with COVID-19, enrolled during active disease.

J is TRBJ1-4 and V is TRBV7-9, with 7 bases matching TRBD1. There are 15 residues in the CDR3. V lost 4 bases, J lost 3 bases, and 5 bases stayed unmatched. Per the germline V gene, CDR1 is SEHNR and CDR2 is FQNEAQ (reference sequence). CDR3 nucleotide sequence: TGTGCCAGCAGCTCAGCGACAGGGTCTAATGAAAAACTGTTTTTT. Translated, it gives CASSSATGSNEKLFF.

This clone appeared a single time. The chain employs TRBV6-5 and TRBJ2-7; 13 nucleotides align to TRBD2. The CDR3 length is 15 residues. V dropped 6 bases and J dropped 2; count of bases not matched to a gene: 4. Looked up from germline, CDR1 is MNHEY and CDR2 is SVGAGI. The CDR3 DNA follows: TGTGCCAGCAGGGGACTAGCGGGGAAGGCCTACGAGCAGTACTTC. Amino acids: CASRGLAGKAYEQYF.

This chain joins TRBV18 and TRBJ2-7, with unresolved D. Germline CDR1 KGHSH, CDR2 LQKENI. The CDR3 loop spans 12 amino acids. The V end lost 3 bases, the J end lost 7 bases, and 10 bases lay between the germline ends. The chain's CDR3 is CASSPGPREQYF. In DNA form, the CDR3 reads TGTGCCAGCTCACCTGGTCCGAGGGAGCAGTACTTC.

The rearrangement links TRBV28 to TRBJ1-1, with 7 bases fitting TRBD1. With 7 bases clipped from V and 4 bases from J, the junction kept 9 bases outside the gene matches. This CDR3 is built from 14 residues. The V gene's germline CDR1 is MDHEN and CDR2 SYDVKM. CDR3 amino acids: CASTRTGLLTEAFF. CDR3 DNA sequence: TGTGCCAGCACCCGGACAGGCCTCCTCACTGAAGCTTTCTTT.

V usage is TRBV7-6 and J usage is TRBJ1-2; TRBD1 matches at 8 bases. V lost 4 bases, J lost 2 bases, and 9 bases stayed unmatched. The CDR3 contains 16 residues. In germline, CDR1 is SGHVS, CDR2 FNYEAQ. CDR3: CASSSSRGHRNYGYTF. Written as DNA, the CDR3 is TGTGCCAGCAGCTCGTCCAGGGGGCATAGGAACTATGGCTACACCTTC.

The V call is TRBV7-2, the J call TRBJ1-1; D remains ambiguous. CDR1 and CDR2 from the germline V gene are SGHTA and FQGNSA. Trimming removed 5 bases from V and 4 bases from J, with 20 bases in between. CDR3 length: 16 residues. This CDR3 reads CASSAPGVRSGTEAFF. CDR3 DNA: TGTGCCAGCAGCGCCCCCGGGGTAAGAAGTGGCACTGAAGCTTTCTTT.

The V call is TRBV19, the J call TRBJ1-2; D unresolved. The CDR3 runs to 13 residues. Germline V gene sequence: CDR1 LNHDA, CDR2 SQIVND (reference sequence). Trimming removed 7 bases from V and 0 bases from J, with 9 bases in between. The CDR3 DNA sequence: TGTGCCAGTAACGGCGGAACTAACTATGGCTACACCTTC. Translation: CASNGGTNYGYTF.

The chain is built from TRBV28 and TRBJ2-7, with TRBD2 identical over 11 bases. V lost 5 bases, J lost 5 bases, and 14 bases stayed unmatched. The length of the CDR3 is 17 residues. Germline lookup yields CDR1 MDHEN and CDR2 SYDVKM. For the CDR3, the DNA is TGTGCCAGCAGTCCGGACATAGCGGGAGGGCCACGAAACGAGCAGTACTTC. The encoded protein is CASSPDIAGGPRNEQYF.

V and J are TRBV6-2 or TRBV6-3 and TRBJ1-5; perhaps TRBD1 as D (5 bases). The CDR3 runs 16 residues. CDR1 MNHEY and CDR2 SVGEGT come from the germline V gene. Trimming left V 5 bases short and J 5 bases short, with 19 bases between. The CDR3 DNA reads as TGTGCCAGCAGTCGCCCCAGGGTAGTAGATGATCAGCCCCAGCATTTT. It codes for CASSRPRVVDDQPQHF.

This chain joins TRBV19 and TRBJ2-1, with D possibly TRBD2 on 5 matching bases. Germline CDR1 LNHDA, CDR2 SQIVND (reference sequence). The CDR3 is 14 amino acids. Trimming took off 5 bases at V and 10 bases at J, with 18 bases between the two ends. The CDR3 spells CASSVPTGVSEQFF. The CDR3 DNA is TGTGCCAGTAGTGTCCCGACCGGGGTGAGCGAGCAGTTCTTC.

The V call is TRBV7-2, the J call TRBJ2-5; 7 bases are shared with TRBD1. This CDR3 contains 16 residues. Trimming removed 0 bases from V and 8 bases from J; junction bases left unmatched: 12. Germline values: CDR1 SGHTA, CDR2 FQGNSA. The CDR3 coding sequence is TGTGCCAGCAGCTTAGCGGGGACAACAGGGGCCATTACCCAGTACTTC. Translating gives CASSLAGTTGAITQYF.

The chain uses TRBV3-1 (or the pseudogene TRBV3-2) and TRBJ2-7; 9 bases map to TRBD1. V trimming: 5 bases; J trimming: 7 bases; junction bases outside the gene matches: 12. Germline-derived CDR1 and CDR2 are LGHDT and YNNKEL (reference sequence). The CDR3 is 15 residues long. The DNA of the CDR3 is TGTGCCAGCAGCTCCGGTGGACAGGGGTTGCGAGAGCAGTACTTC. Its protein product is CASSSGGQGLREQYF.

The genes are TRBV5-1 and TRBJ1-6; D perhaps matches TRBD1 (6 bases). Trimming stripped 0 bases from V and 8 bases from J, with 15 bases between. CDR1 is SGHRS and CDR2 is YFSETQ in the germline V gene. This CDR3 is built from 16 residues. CDR3 in amino acids: CASSLAGNRQDSPLHF. CDR3 bases: TGCGCCAGCAGCTTGGCGGGGAATAGACAGGATTCACCCCTCCACTTT.

This rearrangement joins TRBV27 to TRBJ1-1; maybe TRBD1 (5 bases). Germline V lookup: CDR1 MNHEY, CDR2 SMNVEV (reference sequence). Trimming shortened V by 6 bases and J by 5 bases, and 19 bases separated the two germline ends. This CDR3 spans 15 amino acids. The CDR3 sequence: CASSRVSGGWTEAFF. CDR3 bases: TGTGCCAGCAGCCGGGTCTCGGGGGGGTGGACTGAAGCTTTCTTT.

This chain connects TRBV7-2 to TRBJ2-2, with 11 positions matching TRBD2. V dropped 2 bases and J dropped 6; count of bases not matched to a gene: 5. CDR3 length equals 16 residues. Germline V gene lookup returns CDR1 SGHTA and CDR2 FQGNSA. The CDR3 sequence is CASSLPGLAAAGELFF. As DNA, the CDR3 is TGTGCCAGCAGCTTACCGGGACTAGCGGCCGCCGGGGAGCTGTTTTTT.

CDR3 sequence: CASSMDSAYEQYF. CDR3 in DNA: TGTGCCAGCAGTATGGACAGCGCCTACGAGCAGTACTTC. This chain links TRBV6-2 or TRBV6-3 with TRBJ2-7; tentatively, D is TRBD1 (6 bases). V was shortened by 5 bases and J by 2 bases, with 10 bases between the two germline ends. Germline assignment: CDR1 MNHEY and CDR2 SVGEGT. There are 13 residues in the CDR3.

This clone is a singleton in its sample. The CDR3 region is CASSFREAIVLSYEQYF. CDR3 nucleotide sequence: TGTGCCAGCAGTTTCAGGGAGGCCATAGTCCTATCCTACGAGCAGTACTTC. The gene calls are TRBV28 and TRBJ2-7; D is perhaps TRBD2 (6 bases). Trimming stripped 3 bases from V and 1 base from J, with 19 bases between. The CDR3 has 17 residues. Germline V CDR1 and CDR2: MDHEN, SYDVKM.

A single count supports this clone. V usage is TRBV18 and J usage is TRBJ2-1; D perhaps matches TRBD2 (5 bases). Between the trimmed V and J ends, which lost 3 bases and 3 bases, there was a span of 6 bases. In germline, CDR1 is KGHSH, CDR2 LQKENI. The CDR3 loop spans 13 amino acids. The DNA for the CDR3 is TGTGCCAGCTCACCGGAGGACTACAATGAGCAGTTCTTC. Protein sequence: CASSPEDYNEQFF.

CDR3 sequence reads: CASSLRRDTEAFF. CDR3 sequence (DNA): TGTGCCAGCAGCCTACGACGGGACACTGAAGCTTTCTTT. The chain combines TRBV11-2 with TRBJ1-1; no reliable D call. Germline values: CDR1 SGHAT, CDR2 FQNNGV. V shed 5 bases and J shed 3 bases, with 10 bases lying between them. CDR3 length equals 13 residues.

This clone appeared once. The chain uses TRBV24-1 and TRBJ2-1; no definite D call. The CDR3 covers 15 residues. Germline values: CDR1 KGHDR, CDR2 SFDVKD. Trimming stripped 4 bases from V and 2 bases from J, with 11 bases between. CDR3 residues: CATSEPSLAYNEQFF. CDR3 bases: TGTGCCACCAGTGAGCCATCATTAGCCTACAATGAGCAGTTCTTC.

The rearrangement joins TRBV9 to TRBJ2-5, with D possibly being TRBD1 (5 bases). The V end lost 1 base, the J end lost 2 bases, and 6 bases lay between the germline ends. The germline V gene has CDR1 SGDLS and CDR2 YYNGEE. This CDR3 comprises 13 residues. The CDR3 coding sequence is TGTGCCAGCAGCGTAAGGGGACAAGAGACCCAGTACTTC. It encodes CASSVRGQETQYF.